The 27 T cell receptor gamma chains given below trace back to one sample, sequenced in a study of gamma-delta T cells after stem cell transplantation. TCRdb reanalyzed the RT-PCR reads using CATT. The table includes approximately 3,500 gamma-chain clones, over 4% detected once. Sample: gamma-delta T cells. These receptors all come from a human donor. It is not recorded whose cells these are; they may come from a transplant donor.

Points on this clone: This same CDR3 is encoded by further DNA sequences in the sample. J is TRGJP and V is TRGV9. The germline V gene encodes CDR1 GITISATS and CDR2 ISYDGTV (reference sequence). V dropped 4 bases and J dropped 7; count of bases not matched to a gene: 4. The CDR3 extends over 15 amino acids. CDR3 nucleotides: TGTGCCTTGTGGGAACGTGAGTTGGGCAAAAAAATCAAGGTATTT. Amino acid sequence: CALWERELGKKIKVF.

A few counts support this clone. TCRdb lists the protein of a much larger clone for this DNA, which differs at residue 7, so this is likely a read error; the protein given here is translated from the DNA itself. This chain links TRGV3 with TRGJ1 or TRGJ2. The CDR3 runs 14 residues. V gave up 0 bases and J gave up 5 bases; unmatched junction bases: 7. The germline V gene encodes CDR1 VTNTFY and CDR2 YDVSTARD (reference sequence). The CDR3 here is CATWDRTWDYKKLF. The DNA of the CDR3 is TGTGCCACCTGGGACAGGACATGGGATTATAAGAAACTCTTT.

This clone turned up a few times. TCRdb's protein for this DNA is that of a much larger clone and differs from the translation at residue 11, likely a read error; the protein shown is the DNA translation. This chain joins TRGV9 and TRGJP. From germline, CDR1 is GITISATS and CDR2 ISYDGTV (reference sequence). The CDR3 has 17 amino acids. The DNA of the CDR3 is TGTGCCTTGTGGGAGCCCCCCGCGGAGTTGAGCAAAAAAATCAAGGTATTT. Amino acids: CALWEPPAELSKKIKVF.

By its share, this clone is medium-sized. V usage is TRGV9 and J usage is TRGJ1 or TRGJ2. Losses at the gene ends were 2 bases for V and 4 bases for J; bases not matched to a gene: 14. In germline, CDR1 is GITISATS, CDR2 ISYDGTV (reference sequence). The CDR3 has 16 amino acids. The CDR3 DNA sequence: TGTGCCTTGTGGGAGGCCGCCCCAAGGAGGTATTATAAGAAACTCTTT. It yields the protein CALWEAAPRRYYKKLF.

By share of the sample, this clone is medium-sized (0.01 to 0.1%). The sample holds other DNA sequences that translate to the same CDR3. The J gene is TRGJP2, the V gene TRGV3. Germline CDR1 VTNTFY, CDR2 YDVSTARD (reference sequence). The junction had 5 bases not matched to a gene; V was cut back by 1 base and J by 3 bases. The CDR3 is made up of 15 amino acids. The CDR3 loop reads CATWDSLRSDWIKTF. CDR3 nucleotide sequence: TGTGCCACCTGGGACAGCCTTCGTAGTGATTGGATCAAGACGTTT.

This clone showed up just a few times. A much larger clonotype is one base distant, so this may be a read error. V usage is TRGV9 and J usage is TRGJ1 or TRGJ2. Trimming took 3 bases from V and 3 from J; bases not matched to a gene: 2. The germline gives CDR1 GITISATS, CDR2 ISYDGTV (reference sequence). This CDR3 spans 12 amino acids. The CDR3 loop reads CALWESYYKKLF. CDR3 coding DNA: TGTGCCTTGTGGGAGAGTTATTATAAGAAACTCTTT.

This clone has just a few counts. A read error may explain this, as a much larger clone is one base away. Additional DNA sequences in this sample encode the identical CDR3. The gene calls are TRGV5 and TRGJ1 or TRGJ2. The germline CDR1 and CDR2 sequences are VINAFY and YDVSNSKD. The CDR3 length is 12 residues. V trimming: 0 bases; J trimming: 8 bases; junction bases outside the gene matches: 4. The CDR3 DNA sequence: TGTGCCACCTGGGACAGGCCGGATAAGAAACTCTTT. It yields the protein CATWDRPDKKLF.

This clone has more than one count but fewer than ten. The chain links TRGV4 to TRGJP1. Germline CDR1 reads EGSTGY; CDR2 reads YDSYTSSV. V lost 2 bases to trimming and J lost 0 bases; unmatched junction nucleotides: 3. The CDR3 contains 15 residues. The CDR3 DNA reads TGTGCCACCTGGGATGCGTATACCACTGGTTGGTTCAAGATATTT. Protein product: CATWDAYTTGWFKIF.

By share of the sample, this clone is medium-sized. V is TRGV9 and J is TRGJ1 or TRGJ2. Germline V gene lookup returns CDR1 GITISATS and CDR2 ISYDGTV (reference sequence). This CDR3 has 13 amino acids. V was pared by 0 bases and J by 5 bases, with 4 bases of the junction left unmatched. The CDR3 DNA reads as TGTGCCTTGTGGGAGGTGCGACATTATAAGAAACTCTTT. Its translation: CALWEVRHYKKLF.

A remark on this clone: A much larger clone differs from this one at a single base, so this may be a read error. The identical CDR3 is also encoded by other nucleotide sequences in the sample. This chain joins TRGV4 and TRGJ1 or TRGJ2. CDR1 and CDR2 from the germline V gene are EGSTGY and YDSYTSSV. The CDR3 spans 13 residues. The CDR3 protein is CATWDSTGYKKLF. The CDR3 DNA reads as TGTGCCACTTGGGATTCAACGGGGTATAAGAAACTCTTT.

In this sample, this clone turned up a few times. The TCRdb protein comes from a much larger clone and disagrees with this DNA's translation at residue 5, likely due to a read error; the protein given here is derived from the DNA. V gene TRGV9 combines with J gene TRGJP. CDR1 is GITISATS, CDR2 ISYDGTV, per germline (reference sequence). This CDR3 is 17 amino acids long. The CDR3 spells CALWGVLQELGKKIKVF. In nucleotides, the CDR3 is TGTGCCTTGTGGGGGGTGCTCCAAGAGTTGGGCAAAAAAATCAAGGTATTT.

With respect to this clone: A much larger clone is a single base away; this may be a read error. This chain connects TRGV9 to TRGJ1 or TRGJ2. The V and J ends lost 2 bases and 10 bases, in that order; junction bases with no gene match: 5. Germline values: CDR1 GITISATS, CDR2 ISYDGTV (reference sequence). There are 11 residues in the CDR3. The CDR3 loop reads CALWEESKKLF. The CDR3, as DNA: TGTGCCTTGTGGGAGGAGTCCAAGAAACTCTTT.

On this clone: A much larger clone lies one base from this, so it may be a read error. Other DNA variants within this sample encode the same CDR3. The chain carries TRGV5 and TRGJ1 or TRGJ2. CDR1 and CDR2 from the germline V gene are VINAFY and YDVSNSKD. This CDR3 is 11 amino acids long. After removal of 1 base from V and 14 bases from J, the junction contained 8 bases not matched to a gene. The CDR3 coding sequence is TGTGCCACCTGGGACAGACCGGAGGAACTCTTT. It is translated as CATWDRPEELF.

Concerning this clone: The identical CDR3 is also encoded by other nucleotide sequences in the sample. The chain uses TRGV9 and TRGJP. The V segment lost 1 base and the J segment 7 bases; nucleotides outside the gene matches: 4. The germline CDR1 and CDR2 sequences are GITISATS and ISYDGTV (reference sequence). The CDR3 runs to 16 residues. As DNA, the CDR3 is TGTGCCTTGTGGGAGGTTAAGGAGTTGGGCAAAAAAATCAAGGTATTT. Protein sequence: CALWEVKELGKKIKVF.

As for this clone: The identical CDR3 is also encoded by other nucleotide sequences in the sample. This chain uses TRGV9 with TRGJP. V shed 0 bases and J 6 bases; nucleotides not matched to a gene: 5. This CDR3 is 17 amino acids long. Germline assignment: CDR1 GITISATS and CDR2 ISYDGTV (reference sequence). The CDR3 region is CALWEVRGELGKKIKVF. The DNA for the CDR3 is TGTGCCTTGTGGGAGGTGCGAGGAGAGTTGGGCAAAAAAATCAAGGTATTT.

The chain has TRGV9 and TRGJP. V trimming: 6 bases; J trimming: 7 bases; junction bases outside the gene matches: 12. The CDR3 is 17 residues long. CDR1 and CDR2 (germline): GITISATS, ISYDGTV (reference sequence). The chain's CDR3 is CALWFTRLELGKKIKVF. The CDR3 nucleotides read TGTGCCTTGTGGTTCACGAGACTGGAGTTGGGCAAAAAAATCAAGGTATTT.

On this clone itself: The translation of this DNA and the TCRdb protein of a much larger clone differ at residue 11, probably owing to a read error; the protein shown here is translated from the DNA. The chain uses TRGV3 and TRGJ1 or TRGJ2. The CDR3 length is 13 residues. Germline CDR1 and CDR2: VTNTFY and YDVSTARD (reference sequence). The CDR3 DNA reads as TGTGCCACCTGGGACAGCCTCTATTATAAGATACTCTTT. This gives the protein CATWDSLYYKILF.

The chain has TRGV4 and TRGJ1 or TRGJ2. Germline values: CDR1 EGSTGY, CDR2 YDSYTSSV. This CDR3 spans 14 amino acids. V was clipped by 4 bases and J by 4 bases; unmatched bases: 10. In DNA, the CDR3 is TGTGCCACCTGGGACCCCGCCCTCTATTATAAGAAACTCTTT. Encoded protein: CATWDPALYYKKLF.

Comment on this clone: Germline is not matched at one junction end, which may reflect a read error. V is TRGV9 and J is TRGJP. The CDR3 covers 15 residues. Germline assignment: CDR1 GITISATS and CDR2 ISYDGTV (reference sequence). The CDR3 bases are TGTACCTTGTGGGGAGGAGAGTTGGGCAAAAAAATCAAGGTATTT. It codes for CTLWGGELGKKIKVF.

This clone is medium-sized (0.01 to 0.1%) in the sample. This chain links TRGV3 with TRGJ1 or TRGJ2. Trimming at V came to 5 bases and at J to 9 bases, leaving 4 bases not matched to a gene. The CDR3 length is 10 residues. Germline-derived CDR1 and CDR2 are VTNTFY and YDVSTARD (reference sequence). The CDR3 loop reads CATWVSKKLF. CDR3 coding DNA: TGTGCCACCTGGGTTTCTAAGAAACTCTTT.

This clone was picked up a small number of times. The J gene is TRGJP, the V gene TRGV9. Germline lookup yields CDR1 GITISATS and CDR2 ISYDGTV (reference sequence). This CDR3 is built from 20 residues. V was pared by 3 bases and J by 4 bases, with 15 bases of the junction left unmatched. The CDR3 spells CALWESHTRPQELGKKIKVF. The CDR3 DNA is TGTGCCTTGTGGGAGTCCCACACTCGGCCCCAAGAGTTGGGCAAAAAAATCAAGGTATTT.

This chain links TRGV9 with TRGJP1. The V gene's germline CDR1 is GITISATS and CDR2 ISYDGTV (reference sequence). The length of the CDR3 is 13 residues. V shed 0 bases, J shed 12 bases, and the junction held 7 bases outside the gene matches. The CDR3 is CALWEVQGGFKIF. The CDR3 DNA follows: TGTGCCTTGTGGGAGGTGCAGGGTGGGTTCAAGATATTT.

This clone was seen a handful of times. A much larger clone differs by one base, so this may be a read error. V is TRGV9 and J is TRGJ1 or TRGJ2. The length of the CDR3 is 10 residues. Germline-derived CDR1 and CDR2 are GITISATS and ISYDGTV (reference sequence). The CDR3 DNA reads as TGTGCCTTGTGGAAAAATAAGGAACTCTTT. Amino acids: CALWKNKELF.

A few counts support this clone. The chain carries TRGV9 and TRGJP. V shed 3 bases, J shed 7 bases, and the junction held 12 bases outside the gene matches. CDR1 is GITISATS, CDR2 ISYDGTV, per germline (reference sequence). This CDR3 contains 18 residues. Written as DNA, the CDR3 is TGTGCCTTGTGGGAGTCATGGGGTCTCGAGTTGGGCAAAAAAATCAAGGTATTT. This encodes CALWESWGLELGKKIKVF.

Of note for this clone: This likely reflects a read error, since a far larger clone is one base away. The same CDR3 also results from other DNA sequences found in this sample. The genes are TRGV3 and TRGJ1 or TRGJ2. The CDR3 has 12 amino acids. Trimming cost V 1 base and J 7 bases; bases outside gene matches: 4. Germline CDR1 reads VTNTFY; CDR2 reads YDVSTARD (reference sequence). As DNA, the CDR3 is TGTGCCACCTGGGACAGAGAGTATAAGAAACTCTTT. Its protein product is CATWDREYKKLF.

J is TRGJ1 or TRGJ2 and V is TRGV4. The CDR3 extends over 14 amino acids. Germline loops: CDR1 EGSTGY, CDR2 YDSYTSSV. Losses at the gene ends were 4 bases for V and 4 bases for J; bases not matched to a gene: 10. The CDR3 loop reads CATWEIPGYYKKLF. CDR3 DNA sequence: TGTGCCACCTGGGAAATACCCGGATATTATAAGAAACTCTTT.

A word on this clone: Other DNA variants within this sample encode the same CDR3. J is TRGJP and V is TRGV9. Germline CDR1 GITISATS, CDR2 ISYDGTV (reference sequence). After removal of 0 bases from V and 4 bases from J, the junction contained 6 bases not matched to a gene. The CDR3 runs 18 residues. The CDR3 loop is CALWEVRGQELGKKIKVF. The CDR3 DNA is TGTGCCTTGTGGGAGGTGCGGGGACAAGAGTTGGGCAAAAAAATCAAGGTATTT.